This record looks at one TCR beta chain sequence and its context. This entry belongs to a study of T cells after somatic rescue of genetic block. Unmatched junction bases numbered 7, after V lost 6 bases and J lost 1 base. Per the germline V gene, CDR1 is SGHNT and CDR2 is YYREEE (reference sequence). CDR3 length: 18 residues. Clones were read by immunoSEQ multiplex PCR, and TCRdb kept only the in-frame ones, dropping some. The sample consists of over 55,000 clones, 92% of them appearing once. J is TRBJ2-1 and V is TRBV5-4, with 16 nucleotides matching TRBD2. Sequencing used peripheral blood mononuclear cells (PBMCs). The TCR originated in a man aged 40-49 years. CDR3 loop: CASKPGTSGRVSYNEQFF. The CDR3 DNA sequence: TGTGCCAGCAAACCCGGGACTAGCGGGAGGGTTTCCTACAATGAGCAGTTCTTC. The full variable domain, rest sourced from reference TRBV5-4 and TRBJ2-1, is ETGVTQSPTHLIKTRGQQVTLRCSSQSGHNTVSWYQQALGQGPQFIFQYYREEENGRGNFPPRFSGLQFPNYSSELNVNALELDDSALYLCASKPGTSGRVSYNEQFFGPGTRLTVL.